The 8 T cell receptor beta chains below come from one sample, sequenced in a study of blood T cells in healthy people across ages. The authors ran a second PCR of 7 to 11 cycles using a sample-barcoded 5' primer and a J-beta primer mix. TCRdb reprocessed the 5' RACE reads via MiXCR and lists one record per CDR3 protein. The sample has some 900,000 distinct CDR3 sequences, 25% to 30% seen once. Source material: blood. Every receptor here comes from an elderly woman in good health.

This clonotype was observed at least ten times. The rearrangement links TRBV11-2 to TRBJ2-1, with 9 bases lining up with TRBD2. The ends lost 2 bases at V and 1 base at J; junction bases unmatched: 9. Germline CDR1 and CDR2: SGHAT and FQNNGV. The CDR3 consists of 18 residues. Written as DNA, the CDR3 is TGTGCCAGCAGCTTATGGCGGGGGGGCCGTCCTTCCTACAATGAGCAGTTCTTC. Its translation: CASSLWRGGRPSYNEQFF. Filled out from reference TRBV11-2 and TRBJ2-1, the complete variable domain reads EAGVAQSPRYKIIEKRQSVAFWCNPISGHATLYWYQQILGQGPKLLIQFQNNGVVDDSQLPKDRFSAERLKGVDSTLKIQPAKLEDSAVYLCASSLWRGGRPSYNEQFFGPGTRLTVL.

The sample holds many counts of this clonotype. V is TRBV20-1 and J is TRBJ2-3, with 11 bases identical to TRBD2. The CDR3 sequence is 17 residues long. The germline V gene has CDR1 DFQATT and CDR2 SNEGSKA (reference sequence). The J segment lost 6 bases and the V segment lost 4 bases, leaving 15 bases of the junction unmatched. For the CDR3, the DNA is TGCAGTGCTACGACTAGCGGGGAATTCACACGGGTGGATACGCAGTATTTT. Its translation is CSATTSGEFTRVDTQYF.

This clonotype has a handful of counts. One base away lies a much larger clone, so this may be a sequencing read error. The chain is built from TRBV20-1 and TRBJ2-1; TRBD1 matches at 8 bases. TRBJ2-7 matches the DNA end more closely, so the J call is doubtful. The CDR3 is 15 amino acids. CDR1 is DFQATT, CDR2 SNEGSKA, per germline (reference sequence). The CDR3 loop is CSARAQGVSYNEQYF. The CDR3 DNA reads TGCAGTGCTAGGGCACAGGGGGTTTCCTACAATGAGCAGTACTTC.

Ten or more counts support this clonotype. This chain connects TRBV12-3 or TRBV12-4 to TRBJ2-2; a possible D gene is TRBD1 (5 bases). V was pared by 3 bases and J by 4 bases, with 12 bases between. This CDR3 comprises 15 residues. CDR3 loop: CASSLRQGGTGELFF. Here the CDR3 DNA reads TGTGCCAGCAGTTTGAGGCAGGGTGGCACCGGGGAGCTGTTTTTT.

In its sample, this clonotype was seen many times. This chain connects TRBV20-1 to TRBJ1-5; 9 bases are shared with TRBD1. This CDR3 spans 14 amino acids. V lost 5 bases and J lost 4; bases outside the gene matches: 6. CDR1 and CDR2 (germline): DFQATT, SNEGSKA (reference sequence). The CDR3 here is CSARGQGRNQPQHF. The CDR3 DNA reads TGCAGTGCTCGCGGACAGGGGAGGAATCAGCCCCAGCATTTT.

This sequence joins TRBV7-2 and TRBJ1-1; D may be TRBD1 (5 bases). Trimming shortened V by 5 bases and J by 4 bases, and 14 bases separated the two germline ends. Germline CDR1 reads SGHTA; CDR2 reads FQGNSA. This CDR3 region has 14 residues. CDR3 in DNA: TGTGCCAGCAGCCTGGGACCCTCGAGCACTGAAGCTTTCTTT. Its translation: CASSLGPSSTEAFF. The full variable domain, in which reference TRBV7-2 and TRBJ1-1 provide the parts outside the CDR3, is GAGVSQSPSNKVTEKGKDVELRCDPISGHTALYWYRQSLGQGLEFLIYFQGNSAPDKSGLPSDRFSAERTGGSVSTLTIQRTQQEDSAVYLCASSLGPSSTEAFFGQGTRLTVV.

This clonotype was counted ten times or more. This rearrangement joins TRBV7-9 to TRBJ1-6; D not certain. V gave up 3 bases and J gave up 5 bases, with 11 bases separating them. CDR1 is SEHNR and CDR2 is FQNEAQ in the germline V gene (reference sequence). The CDR3 is 15 amino acids. This chain's CDR3 is CASSFLGSDNSPLHF. The CDR3, as DNA: TGTGCCAGCAGCTTTTTAGGATCCGATAATTCACCCCTCCACTTT.

This clonotype came up many times. The CDR3 loop is CAWTKGGQGVYEQYF. The CDR3 DNA reads as TGTGCCTGGACTAAGGGGGGACAGGGGGTCTACGAGCAGTACTTC. V usage is TRBV30 and J usage is TRBJ2-7; TRBD1 agrees at 11 bases. Germline values: CDR1 GTSNPN, CDR2 SVGIG (reference sequence). The CDR3 spans 15 residues. Trimming removed 4 bases from V and 3 bases from J; junction bases left unmatched: 8.